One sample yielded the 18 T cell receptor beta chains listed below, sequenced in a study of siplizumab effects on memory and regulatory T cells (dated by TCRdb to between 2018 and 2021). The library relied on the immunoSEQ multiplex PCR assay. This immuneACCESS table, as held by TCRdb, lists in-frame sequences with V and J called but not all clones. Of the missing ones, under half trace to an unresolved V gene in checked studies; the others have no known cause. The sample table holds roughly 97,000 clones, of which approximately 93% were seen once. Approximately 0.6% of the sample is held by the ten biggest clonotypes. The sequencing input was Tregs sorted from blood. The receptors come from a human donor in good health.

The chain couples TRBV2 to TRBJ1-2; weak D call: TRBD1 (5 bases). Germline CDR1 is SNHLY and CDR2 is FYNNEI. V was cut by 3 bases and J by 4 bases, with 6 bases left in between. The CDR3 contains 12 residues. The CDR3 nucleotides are TGTGCCAGCAGTGAGGACATCTATGGCTACACCTTC. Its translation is CASSEDIYGYTF.

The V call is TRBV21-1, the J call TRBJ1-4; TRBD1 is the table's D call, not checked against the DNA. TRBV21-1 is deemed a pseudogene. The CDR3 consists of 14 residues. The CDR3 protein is CASIKTDLNEKLFF. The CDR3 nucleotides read TGTGCCAGCATTAAGACAGACCTTAATGAAAAACTGTTTTTT.

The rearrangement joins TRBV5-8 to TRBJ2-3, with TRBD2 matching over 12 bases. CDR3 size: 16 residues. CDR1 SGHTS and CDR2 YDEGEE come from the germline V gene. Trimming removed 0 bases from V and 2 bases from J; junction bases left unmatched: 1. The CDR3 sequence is CASSLGLAGDTDTQYF. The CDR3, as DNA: TGTGCCAGCAGCTTGGGACTAGCGGGAGACACAGATACGCAGTATTTT.

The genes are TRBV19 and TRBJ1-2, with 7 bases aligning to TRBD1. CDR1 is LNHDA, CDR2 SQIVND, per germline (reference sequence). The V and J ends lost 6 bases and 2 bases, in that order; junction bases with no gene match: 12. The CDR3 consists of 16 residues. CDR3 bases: TGTGCCAGTAGGCGTTCCGGGACAGCCTCAAACTATGGCTACACCTTC. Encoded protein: CASRRSGTASNYGYTF.

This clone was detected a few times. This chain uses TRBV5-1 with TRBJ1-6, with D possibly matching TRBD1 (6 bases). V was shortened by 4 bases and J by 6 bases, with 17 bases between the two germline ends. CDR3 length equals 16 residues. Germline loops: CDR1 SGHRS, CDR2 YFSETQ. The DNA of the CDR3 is TGCGCCAGCAGCCGAACAGGGATTGCTGGTAATTCACCCCTCCACTTT. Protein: CASSRTGIAGNSPLHF.

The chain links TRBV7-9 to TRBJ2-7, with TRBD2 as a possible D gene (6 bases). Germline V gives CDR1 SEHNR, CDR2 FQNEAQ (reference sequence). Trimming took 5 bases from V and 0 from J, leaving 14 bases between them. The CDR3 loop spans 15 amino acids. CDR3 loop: CASSADGLSSYEQYF. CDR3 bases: TGTGCCAGCAGCGCGGACGGACTAAGCTCCTACGAGCAGTACTTC.

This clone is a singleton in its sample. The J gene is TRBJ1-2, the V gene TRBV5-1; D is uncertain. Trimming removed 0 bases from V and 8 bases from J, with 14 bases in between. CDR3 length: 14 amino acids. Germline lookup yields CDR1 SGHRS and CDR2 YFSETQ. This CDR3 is CASSLAGGITGYTF. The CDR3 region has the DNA TGCGCCAGCAGCTTGGCCGGAGGGATAACGGGCTACACCTTC.

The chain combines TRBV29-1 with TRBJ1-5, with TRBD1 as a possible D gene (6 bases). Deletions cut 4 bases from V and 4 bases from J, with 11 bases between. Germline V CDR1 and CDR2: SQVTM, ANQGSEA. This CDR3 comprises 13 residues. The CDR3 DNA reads TGCAGCGTTGTTGGGGGGCTAAATCAGCCCCAGCATTTT. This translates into CSVVGGLNQPQHF.

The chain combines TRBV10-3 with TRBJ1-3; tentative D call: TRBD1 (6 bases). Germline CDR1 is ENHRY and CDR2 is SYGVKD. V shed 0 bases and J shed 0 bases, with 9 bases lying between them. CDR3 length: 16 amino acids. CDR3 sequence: CAISESNRDSGNTIYF. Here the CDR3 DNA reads TGTGCCATCAGTGAGTCGAACAGGGACTCTGGAAACACCATATATTTT.

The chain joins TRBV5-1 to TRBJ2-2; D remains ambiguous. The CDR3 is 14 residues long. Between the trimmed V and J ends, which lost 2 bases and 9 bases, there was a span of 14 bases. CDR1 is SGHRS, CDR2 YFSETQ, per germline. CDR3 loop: CASSFIAAGWELFF. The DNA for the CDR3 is TGCGCCAGCAGCTTTATCGCAGCAGGTTGGGAGCTGTTTTTT.

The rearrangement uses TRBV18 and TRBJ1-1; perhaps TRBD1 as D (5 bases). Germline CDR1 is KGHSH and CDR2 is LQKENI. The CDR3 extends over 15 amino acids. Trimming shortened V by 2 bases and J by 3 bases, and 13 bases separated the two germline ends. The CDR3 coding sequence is TGTGCCAGCTCACCAGGGGGGTCGGGGTACACTGAAGCTTTCTTT. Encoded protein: CASSPGGSGYTEAFF.

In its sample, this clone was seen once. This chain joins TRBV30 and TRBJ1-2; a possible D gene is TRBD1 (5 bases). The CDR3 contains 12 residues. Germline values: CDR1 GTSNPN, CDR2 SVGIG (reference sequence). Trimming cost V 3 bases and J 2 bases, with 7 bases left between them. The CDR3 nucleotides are TGTGCCTGGAGAGGGGACAACTATGGCTACACCTTC. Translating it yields CAWRGDNYGYTF.

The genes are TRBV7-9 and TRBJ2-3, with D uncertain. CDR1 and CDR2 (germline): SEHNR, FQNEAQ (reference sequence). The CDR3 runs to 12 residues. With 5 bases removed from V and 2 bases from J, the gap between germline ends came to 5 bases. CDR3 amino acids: CASSPPTDTQYF. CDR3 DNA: TGTGCCAGCAGCCCACCCACAGATACGCAGTATTTT. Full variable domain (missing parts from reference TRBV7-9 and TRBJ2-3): DTGVSQNPRHKITKRGQNVTFRCDPISEHNRLYWYRQTLGQGPEFLTYFQNEAQLEKSRLLSDRFSAERPKGSFSTLEIQRTEQGDSAMYLCASSPPTDTQYFGPGTRLTVL.

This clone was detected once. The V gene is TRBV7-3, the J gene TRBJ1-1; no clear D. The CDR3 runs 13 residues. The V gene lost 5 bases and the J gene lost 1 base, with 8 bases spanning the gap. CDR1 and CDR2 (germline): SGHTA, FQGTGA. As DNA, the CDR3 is TGTGCCAGCAGCCTCCAGACGAACACTGAAGCTTTCTTT. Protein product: CASSLQTNTEAFF.

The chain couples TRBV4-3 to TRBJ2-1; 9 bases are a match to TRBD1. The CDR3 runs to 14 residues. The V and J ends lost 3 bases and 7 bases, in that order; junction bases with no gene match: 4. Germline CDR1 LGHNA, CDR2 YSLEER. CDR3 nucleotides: TGCGCCAGCAGCCACCCGGGACAGGGTAATGAGCAGTTCTTC. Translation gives CASSHPGQGNEQFF.

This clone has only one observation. This chain's CDR3 is CASSRTGTGGNTIYF. CDR3 coding DNA: TGTGCCAGCAGCCGTACCGGGACGGGAGGAAACACCATATATTTT. The chain carries TRBV4-2 and TRBJ1-3; D is possibly TRBD1 (5 bases). From germline, CDR1 is LGHNA and CDR2 YNFKEQ. The CDR3 totals 15 residues. Trimming cost V 4 bases and J 4 bases, with 14 bases left between them.

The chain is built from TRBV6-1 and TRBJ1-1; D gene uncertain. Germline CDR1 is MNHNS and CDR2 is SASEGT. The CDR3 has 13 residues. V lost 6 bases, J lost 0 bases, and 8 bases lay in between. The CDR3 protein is CASRPQLNTEAFF. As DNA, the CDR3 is TGTGCCAGCAGGCCCCAGCTGAACACTGAAGCTTTCTTT.

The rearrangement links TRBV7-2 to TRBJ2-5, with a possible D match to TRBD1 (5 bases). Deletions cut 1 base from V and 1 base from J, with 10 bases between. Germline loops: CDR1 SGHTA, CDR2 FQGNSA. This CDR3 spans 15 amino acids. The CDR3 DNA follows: TGTGCCAGCAGCTTAGGGGTCAGGGCCCAAGAGACCCAGTACTTC. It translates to CASSLGVRAQETQYF. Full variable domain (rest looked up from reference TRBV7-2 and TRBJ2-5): GAGVSQSPSNKVTEKGKDVELRCDPISGHTALYWYRQSLGQGLEFLIYFQGNSAPDKSGLPSDRFSAERTGGSVSTLTIQRTQQEDSAVYLCASSLGVRAQETQYFGPGTRLLVL.